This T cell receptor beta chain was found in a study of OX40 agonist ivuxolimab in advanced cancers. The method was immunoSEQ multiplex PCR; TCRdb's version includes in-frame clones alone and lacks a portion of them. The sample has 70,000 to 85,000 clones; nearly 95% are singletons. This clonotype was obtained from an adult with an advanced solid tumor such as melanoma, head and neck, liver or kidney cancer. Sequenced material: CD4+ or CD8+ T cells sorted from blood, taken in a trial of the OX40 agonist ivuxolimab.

CDR3 residues: CSVEAGDSSYEQYF. The CDR3 nucleotides are TGCAGCGTTGAAGCGGGGGACAGTTCCTACGAGCAGTACTTC. The chain combines TRBV29-1 with TRBJ2-5, with D possibly matching TRBD1 (7 bases). Gene TRBJ2-7 matches the end of the DNA better, so the J call may be wrong. Germline loops: CDR1 SQVTM, CDR2 ANQGSEA. The CDR3 is 14 residues long.